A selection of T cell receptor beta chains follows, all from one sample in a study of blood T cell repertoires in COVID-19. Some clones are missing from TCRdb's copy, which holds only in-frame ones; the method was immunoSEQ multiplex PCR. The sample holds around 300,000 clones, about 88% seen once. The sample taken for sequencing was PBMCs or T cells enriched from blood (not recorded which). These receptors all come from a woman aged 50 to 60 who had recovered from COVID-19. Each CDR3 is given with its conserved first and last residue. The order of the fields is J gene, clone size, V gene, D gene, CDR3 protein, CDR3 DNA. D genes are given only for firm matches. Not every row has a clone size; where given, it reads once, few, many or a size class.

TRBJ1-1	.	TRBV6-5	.	CASSYSTGGTEAFF	TGTGCCAGCAGTTACTCGACAGGCGGTACTGAAGCTTTCTTT
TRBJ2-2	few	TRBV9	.	CASSVGEPTRELFF	TGTGCCAGCAGCGTAGGAGAACCAACCAGGGAGCTGTTTTTT
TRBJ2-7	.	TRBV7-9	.	CASSSHGGGEQYF	TGTGCCAGCAGCTCCCACGGGGGAGGAGAGCAGTACTTC
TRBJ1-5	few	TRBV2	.	CASSHRENQPQHF	TGTGCCAGCAGCCACAGGGAAAATCAGCCCCAGCATTTT
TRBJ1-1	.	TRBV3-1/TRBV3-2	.	CASSSTLSTTNTEAFF	TGTGCCAGCAGCTCCACCCTCTCTACTACGAACACTGAAGCTTTCTTT
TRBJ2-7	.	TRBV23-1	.	CASSQSGPRSSYEQYF	TGCGCCAGCAGTCAATCGGGTCCTCGGAGCTCCTACGAGCAGTACTTC
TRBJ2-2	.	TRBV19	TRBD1	CASSRSGTAIPGELFF	TGTGCCAGTAGTAGGTCCGGGACAGCCATTCCCGGGGAGCTGTTTTTT
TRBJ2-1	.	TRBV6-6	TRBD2	CASSYGTSGGYRFF	TGTGCCAGCAGTTACGGGACTAGCGGGGGATACCGGTTCTTC
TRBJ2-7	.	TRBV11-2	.	CASSLPNEQYF	TGTGCCAGCAGCCTACCCAACGAGCAGTACTTC
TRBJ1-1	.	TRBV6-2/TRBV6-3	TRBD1	CASSYHPRQGLNTEAFF	TGTGCCAGCAGTTACCACCCCAGACAGGGGCTAAACACTGAAGCTTTCTTT
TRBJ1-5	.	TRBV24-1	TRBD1	CATSETGVNQPQHF	TGTGCCACCAGTGAAACAGGGGTCAATCAGCCCCAGCATTTT
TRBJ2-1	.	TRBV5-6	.	CASSLIGTGGAEQFF	TGTGCCAGCAGCTTGATAGGGACTGGGGGGGCGGAGCAGTTCTTC
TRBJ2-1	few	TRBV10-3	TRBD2	CAITGGNEQFF	TGTGCCATCACCGGGGGGAATGAGCAGTTCTTC